A single TCR beta chain is shown here with its context. The antigen is not known. This record belongs to a study of T cell repertoires in cytomegalovirus infection. V was trimmed by 6 bases and J by 6 bases, leaving 11 bases between them. The CDR3 loop spans 13 amino acids. Study-wide findings and caveats: HLA-C-restricted TCR beta clonotypes specific for CMV led the ex vivo response.

TCRdb re-derived calls from the reads in MiXCR, one entry per CDR3 protein. Here the sample spans fewer than 200,000 distinct CDR3 sequences, less than 25% being singletons. This TCR was recovered from a human donor in good health (CMV status not recorded). Some clones in this sample may be carry-over from other donors' samples. This chain uses TRBV12-3 or TRBV12-4 with TRBJ2-2, with unresolved D. The sequencing here drew on CD8+ T cells from cultured PBMCs, taken from culture after CMV antigen stimulation. Here the CDR3 DNA reads TGTGCCAGCAGGCCCTGGGGTCCCGGGGAGCTGTTTTTT. Protein product: CASRPWGPGELFF.